This note documents a single T cell receptor beta chain sequence. The antigen remains undetermined. Primers for the PCR totalled 60 Vbeta and 13 Jbeta. In the study's own analysis: Later, an analysis found some 80 million unique TCR beta chains, and around 12 million of these were shared. Assay used: immunoSEQ multiplex PCR; TCRdb lists only in-frame clones, some missing. V and J calls and clone size come straight from that table; D and trimming were deduced from the DNA. The sample gives some 71,000 clones, around 76% of which show up once; roughly 3.5% is in the top ten. Per the germline V gene, CDR1 is MDHEN and CDR2 is SYDVKM. Trimming cost V 8 bases and J 0 bases, with 9 bases left between them. The CDR3 totals 13 residues. The data derive from a study of cytomegalovirus exposure and HLA in healthy donors. Overall study findings and caveats: V- and J-gene trimming of TCR beta was linked (in a later analysis) to a missense DCLRE1C variant.

When sampled, the donors appeared nominally healthy, though they likely had unrecorded immune exposures. The chain links TRBV28 to TRBJ2-3; D is uncertain. This TCR was recovered from a young man in good health and CMV-seronegative. What was sequenced was PBMCs. The CDR3 sequence is CASLGSSTDTQYF. CDR3 nucleotides: TGTGCCAGCCTAGGTTCAAGCACAGATACGCAGTATTTT.